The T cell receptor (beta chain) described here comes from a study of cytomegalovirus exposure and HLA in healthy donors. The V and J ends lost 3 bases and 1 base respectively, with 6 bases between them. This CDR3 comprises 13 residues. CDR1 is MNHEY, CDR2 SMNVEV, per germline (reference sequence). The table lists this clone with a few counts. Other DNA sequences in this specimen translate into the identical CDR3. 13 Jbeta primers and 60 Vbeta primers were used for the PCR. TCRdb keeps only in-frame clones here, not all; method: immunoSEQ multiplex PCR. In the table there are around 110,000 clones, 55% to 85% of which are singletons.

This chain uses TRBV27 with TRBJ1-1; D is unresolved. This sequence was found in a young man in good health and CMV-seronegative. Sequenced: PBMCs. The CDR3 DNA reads TGTGCCAGCAGTTTTAGCGAGAACACTGAAGCTTTCTTT. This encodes CASSFSENTEAFF.